Below, 25 T cell receptor beta chains from the same sample are listed, as sequenced in a study of OX40 agonist ivuxolimab in advanced cancers. Generated by immunoSEQ multiplex PCR, the TCRdb table keeps only in-frame clones and is missing some. In the table there are fewer than 65,000 clones, 75% to 90% of which are singletons. The sample here was CD4+ or CD8+ T cells sorted from blood, taken in a trial of the OX40 agonist ivuxolimab. These receptors all stem from an adult with an advanced solid tumor such as melanoma, head and neck, liver or kidney cancer.

The rearrangement uses TRBV5-4 and TRBJ1-2; 8 positions match TRBD1. The CDR3 has 15 amino acids. V dropped 1 base and J dropped 5; count of bases not matched to a gene: 7. Germline assignment: CDR1 SGHNT and CDR2 YYREEE (reference sequence). The CDR3 loop is CASSLTGTGGYGYTF. CDR3 DNA sequence: TGTGCCAGCAGCTTGACCGGGACAGGAGGATATGGCTACACCTTC.

The chain employs TRBV7-2 and TRBJ1-2, with D maybe TRBD1 (5 bases). This CDR3 is 16 amino acids long. V was clipped by 7 bases and J by 0 bases, with 18 bases between them. CDR1 and CDR2 (germline): SGHTA, FQGNSA. The CDR3 sequence: CASTLGGTNANYGYTF. The CDR3 DNA follows: TGTGCCAGCACTCTCGGGGGGACCAATGCTAACTATGGCTACACCTTC.

The rearrangement joins TRBV11-2 to TRBJ2-3; the D gene is possibly TRBD1 (5 bases). The length of the CDR3 is 17 residues. Germline CDR1 and CDR2: SGHAT and FQNNGV. Trimming cost V 4 bases and J 2 bases, with 19 bases left between them. The CDR3 region is CASSSPSRGGVTDTQYF. The CDR3 nucleotides read TGTGCCAGCAGCTCGCCCAGTAGGGGCGGAGTCACAGATACGCAGTATTTT.

V gene TRBV9 combines with J gene TRBJ2-5; 7 bases line up with TRBD2. The germline CDR1 and CDR2 sequences are SGDLS and YYNGEE. The CDR3 is 15 amino acids. The V segment lost 1 base and the J segment 2 bases; nucleotides outside the gene matches: 5. For the CDR3, the DNA is TGTGCCAGCAGCGTATACCCAGCGGGACAAGAGACCCAGTACTTC. As protein: CASSVYPAGQETQYF.

The CDR3 bases are TGCGCCAGCAGCTTGGCCTCCGGGACTAGCGGGAGGGCTGAGACAATGAGGCAGTTCTTC. It specifies CASSLASGTSGRAETMRQFF. This rearrangement joins TRBV5-1 to TRBJ2-1; 16 positions agree with TRBD2. Germline assignment: CDR1 SGHRS and CDR2 YFSETQ. The CDR3 runs 20 residues. The J segment lost 12 bases and the V segment lost 0 bases, leaving 18 bases of the junction unmatched.

The chain employs TRBV27 and TRBJ1-4; possibly TRBD1 for D (5 bases). With 4 bases removed from V and 2 bases from J, the gap between germline ends came to 14 bases. Germline loops: CDR1 MNHEY, CDR2 SMNVEV (reference sequence). The length of the CDR3 is 16 residues. As DNA, the CDR3 is TGTGCCAGCAGTTCCGGAGCGGGACGGACTAATGAAAAACTGTTTTTT. Translated: CASSSGAGRTNEKLFF.

V and J are TRBV7-2 and TRBJ2-7, with unresolved D. The CDR3 is made up of 15 amino acids. The germline V gene encodes CDR1 SGHTA and CDR2 FQGNSA. V was trimmed by 1 base and J by 0 bases, leaving 10 bases between them. The CDR3 loop is CASSLDAYSSYEQYF. As DNA, the CDR3 is TGTGCCAGCAGCTTAGACGCGTATAGCTCCTACGAGCAGTACTTC.

This sequence joins TRBV10-1 and TRBJ2-7; D not certain. Germline V gene data show CDR1 as WNHNN and CDR2 as SYGVQD (reference sequence). The CDR3 totals 13 residues. V was shortened by 3 bases and J by 2 bases, with 8 bases between the two germline ends. CDR3 amino acids: CASSDEVTYEQYF. In DNA form, the CDR3 reads TGCGCCAGCAGTGATGAGGTCACCTACGAGCAGTACTTC.

The chain employs TRBV7-7 and TRBJ2-1; 7 positions agree with TRBD2. Germline CDR1 and CDR2: SSHAT and FNYEAQ (reference sequence). Trimming at V came to 1 base and at J to 4 bases, leaving 10 bases not matched to a gene. The CDR3 is 17 residues long. The CDR3 spells CASSLEGAGRGYNEQFF. The CDR3 DNA reads TGTGCCAGCAGCTTAGAAGGAGCGGGACGAGGGTACAATGAGCAGTTCTTC.

V gene TRBV19 combines with J gene TRBJ2-1; 8 bases match TRBD2. V was pared by 7 bases and J by 7 bases, with 12 bases of the junction left unmatched. Germline CDR1 and CDR2: LNHDA and SQIVND (reference sequence). The CDR3 sequence is 15 residues long. CDR3 sequence reads: CASTQGLGEWNEQFF. In DNA form, the CDR3 reads TGTGCCAGTACCCAGGGACTAGGAGAATGGAATGAGCAGTTCTTC.

The chain joins TRBV28 to TRBJ1-1; 11 positions agree with TRBD1. The CDR3 consists of 16 residues. Germline values: CDR1 MDHEN, CDR2 SYDVKM. Trimming took 6 bases from V and 1 from J; bases not matched to a gene: 7. The CDR3 sequence is CASRNRDRGSNTEAFF. As DNA, the CDR3 is TGTGCCAGCAGAAACCGGGACAGGGGGTCGAACACTGAAGCTTTCTTT.

The chain links TRBV19 to TRBJ2-2; no clear D gene. There are 12 residues in the CDR3. Trimming took off 6 bases at V and 3 bases at J, with 5 bases between the two ends. Germline V gives CDR1 LNHDA, CDR2 SQIVND (reference sequence). The CDR3 nucleotides read TGTGCCAGTAGATACCACACCGGGGAGCTGTTTTTT. The encoded protein is CASRYHTGELFF. Full variable domain (outside the CDR3, taken from reference TRBV19 and TRBJ2-2): DGGITQSPKYLFRKEGQNVTLSCEQNLNHDAMYWYRQDPGQGLRLIYYSQIVNDFQKGDIAEGYSVSREKKESFPLTVTSAQKNPTAFYLCASRYHTGELFFGEGSRLTVL.

The gene calls are TRBV6-5 and TRBJ1-6; possibly TRBD1 for D (6 bases). CDR1 is MNHEY and CDR2 is SVGAGI in the germline V gene. The CDR3 sequence is 14 residues long. V lost 4 bases, J lost 5 bases, and 9 bases lay in between. The CDR3 DNA follows: TGTGCCAGCAGTTTGAGGACAGATAATTCACCCCTCCACTTT. Encoded protein: CASSLRTDNSPLHF.

CDR3 sequence: CASSSQVVLNEQFF. As DNA, the CDR3 is TGTGCCAGCAGTTCCCAGGTGGTACTCAATGAGCAGTTCTTC. The rearrangement uses TRBV7-9 and TRBJ2-1, with D unclear. The CDR3 extends over 14 amino acids. Per the germline V gene, CDR1 is SEHNR and CDR2 is FQNEAQ (reference sequence). V lost 6 bases and J lost 6, with 15 bases in between.

The chain links TRBV6-5 to TRBJ2-1; D is perhaps TRBD1 or TRBD2 (5 bases each). Germline CDR1 and CDR2: MNHEY and SVGAGI. The CDR3 has 15 amino acids. With 8 bases removed from V and 6 bases from J, the gap between germline ends came to 20 bases. The CDR3 here is CASAPAGTHSNEQFF. DNA for the CDR3: TGTGCCAGCGCCCCGGCCGGGACCCACTCCAATGAGCAGTTCTTC.

This clone was observed a few times. This rearrangement joins TRBV15 to TRBJ2-7, with D unclear. The germline CDR1 and CDR2 sequences are LNHNV and YYDKDF (reference sequence). The CDR3 has 14 residues. V lost 0 bases, J lost 6 bases, and 12 bases lay in between. As DNA, the CDR3 is TGTGCCACCAGCAGAGATCTGAGGATTGCCGAGCAGTACTTC. Translation gives CATSRDLRIAEQYF.

CDR3 sequence reads: CASSATSGYSYNEQFF. CDR3 DNA: TGCGCCAGCAGCGCGACCAGCGGGTACTCCTACAATGAGCAGTTCTTC. The chain carries TRBV5-1 and TRBJ2-1; TRBD2 is a possible D gene (6 bases). With 4 bases removed from V and 0 bases from J, the gap between germline ends came to 14 bases. CDR3 length: 16 residues. Per germline, CDR1 SGHRS and CDR2 YFSETQ.

The chain is built from TRBV28 and TRBJ2-7, with D maybe TRBD2 (5 bases). Deletions cut 7 bases from V and 0 bases from J, with 7 bases between. Germline-derived CDR1 and CDR2 are MDHEN and SYDVKM. The CDR3 has 12 amino acids. The CDR3 DNA sequence: TGTGCCAGCAAGCGGACCTCCTACGAGCAGTACTTC. This translates into CASKRTSYEQYF.

This chain connects TRBV6-5 to TRBJ1-4; D possibly corresponds to TRBD1 (5 bases). From germline, CDR1 is MNHEY and CDR2 SVGAGI. CDR3 size: 15 residues. V lost 0 bases and J 3 bases, leaving 8 bases between the germline ends. The CDR3 loop reads CASSYSGGANEKLFF. CDR3 sequence (DNA): TGTGCCAGCAGTTACTCTGGGGGAGCTAATGAAAAACTGTTTTTT.

V usage is TRBV21-1 and J usage is TRBJ2-1. TRBV21-1 is classified as a pseudogene. The CDR3 spans 16 residues. The CDR3 DNA reads TGTGCCAGCAATGGATCCCAACCCAGCTCCTACAATGAGCAGTTCTTC. Translated: CASNGSQPSSYNEQFF.

The chain links TRBV7-7 to TRBJ2-1; 9 bases line up with TRBD1. The CDR3 runs 14 residues. V was pared by 3 bases and J by 8 bases, with 5 bases of the junction left unmatched. The V gene's germline CDR1 is SSHAT and CDR2 FNYEAQ (reference sequence). DNA for the CDR3: TGTGCCAGCAGCTTGGGGACAGGGCTCGATGAGCAGTTCTTC. This gives the protein CASSLGTGLDEQFF.

V gene TRBV9 combines with J gene TRBJ2-2, with 8 bases fitting TRBD2. The CDR3 is 18 amino acids. Germline loops: CDR1 SGDLS, CDR2 YYNGEE. The ends lost 4 bases at V and 1 base at J; junction bases unmatched: 12. The CDR3 DNA reads TGTGCCAGCAGCTCGAGAGGAGGCGGGGGGCAGAACACCGGGGAGCTGTTTTTT. This gives the protein CASSSRGGGGQNTGELFF.

This sequence joins TRBV18 and TRBJ2-5; D is uncertain. Trimming took 5 bases from V and 2 from J, leaving 15 bases between them. The CDR3 spans 15 residues. Germline V CDR1 and CDR2: KGHSH, LQKENI. CDR3 in DNA: TGTGCCAGCTCATCAGCCGGCGGCCATCAAGAGACCCAGTACTTC. Translated: CASSSAGGHQETQYF.

The chain employs TRBV5-4 and TRBJ2-1; TRBD2 aligns across 9 bases. The germline V gene encodes CDR1 SGHNT and CDR2 YYREEE (reference sequence). After removal of 0 bases from V and 7 bases from J, the junction contained 11 bases not matched to a gene. The CDR3 spans 17 residues. CDR3 in amino acids: CASSLAGAGGPWNEQFF. The CDR3 region has the DNA TGTGCCAGCAGCTTGGCGGGTGCGGGGGGGCCCTGGAATGAGCAGTTCTTC.

This chain links TRBV7-8 with TRBJ2-7, with TRBD2 matching over 13 bases. CDR1 SGHVS and CDR2 FQNEAQ come from the germline V gene. J gave up 1 base and V 4 bases, and 7 bases lay outside the gene matches. This CDR3 is 17 amino acids long. CDR3 residues: CASSSGTSGTFSYEQYF. CDR3 bases: TGTGCCAGCAGCTCAGGGACTAGCGGGACCTTTTCCTACGAGCAGTACTTC.